This T cell receptor beta chain was found in a study of PD-1 blockade in classical Hodgkin lymphoma. Looking at the study overall: Nivolumab 3 mg/kg was given intravenously every 2 weeks.

Relapse was seen in all patients after autologous stem cell transplantation, and brentuximab vedotin exposure was variable. A remark on this clone: Its target is not known.

This table comes from immunoSEQ multiplex PCR, and its TCRdb copy is limited to in-frame clones, with some not included. In the table there are about 46,000 clones, around 70% of which are singletons. Study-wide results and limits: Patients who responded completely had about the same baseline diversity as newly diagnosed patients. While CD8+ TCR diversity did not rise significantly by C4D1, CD4+ TCR diversity did.

Per the germline V gene, CDR1 is LNHDA and CDR2 is SQIVND (reference sequence). CDR3 length: 18 amino acids. The trim removed 5 bases at V and 2 bases at J, leaving 11 bases unmatched. The receptor comes from a human donor with classical Hodgkin lymphoma. This chain connects TRBV19 to TRBJ1-3; TRBD1 aligns across 11 bases. Here the sequenced sample was peripheral blood mononuclear cells (PBMCs), taken at baseline. Here the CDR3 DNA reads TGTGCCAGTAGTGGAGGACAGGGGGCTTCTACTGCTGGAAACACCATATATTTT. It yields the protein CASSGGQGASTAGNTIYF.